This TCR beta chain comes out of a study of blood T cell repertoires in COVID-19. Germline CDR1 reads LNHDA; CDR2 reads SQIVND (reference sequence). This CDR3 has 14 amino acids. Trimming removed 5 bases from V and 3 bases from J, with 12 bases in between. Repertoires were generated with immunoSEQ multiplex PCR, while TCRdb's copy carries only in-frame clones and drops some. The sample lists some 75,000 clones, roughly 90% occurring once. Material: peripheral blood. The source of this sequence is a man older than 75 with COVID-19, enrolled during active disease. The chain carries TRBV19 and TRBJ2-3; D is unclear. Written as DNA, the CDR3 is TGTGCCAGTAGTTTCGGGTCGCGGACAGATACGCAGTATTTT. Translation: CASSFGSRTDTQYF.